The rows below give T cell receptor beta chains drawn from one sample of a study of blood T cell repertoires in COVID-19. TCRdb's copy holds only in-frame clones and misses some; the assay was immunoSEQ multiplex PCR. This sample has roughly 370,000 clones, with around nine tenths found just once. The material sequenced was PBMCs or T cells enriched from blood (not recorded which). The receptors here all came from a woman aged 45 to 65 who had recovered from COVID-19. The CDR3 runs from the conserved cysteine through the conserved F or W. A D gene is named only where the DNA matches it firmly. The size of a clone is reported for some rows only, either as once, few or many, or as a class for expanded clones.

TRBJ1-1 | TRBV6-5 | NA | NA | TGTGCCAGCAGTCCGACAGTGAACACTGAAGCTTTCTTT | CASSPTVNTEAFF
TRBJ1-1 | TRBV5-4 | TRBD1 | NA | TGTGCCAGCAGCTTTGGGGGACAGGAGGACACTGAAGCTTTCTTT | CASSFGGQEDTEAFF
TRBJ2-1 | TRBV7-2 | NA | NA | TGTGCCAGCAGAGGCGGGTTTTCCTACAATGAGCAGTTCTTC | CASRGGFSYNEQFF
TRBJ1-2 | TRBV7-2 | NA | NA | TGTGCCAGCAGCCCTGGGGGGGAAACCTATGGCTACACCTTC | CASSPGGETYGYTF
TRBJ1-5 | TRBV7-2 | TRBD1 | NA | TGTGCCAGCAGCGGGTCGGACAGGGTATATGGTCAGCCCCAGCATTTT | CASSGSDRVYGQPQHF
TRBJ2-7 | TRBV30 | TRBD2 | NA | TGTGCCTGGAGTTCCTACGGGGGGGCCTACGAGCAGTACTTC | CAWSSYGGAYEQYF
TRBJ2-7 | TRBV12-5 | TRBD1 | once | TGTGCTAGTGGTTTGTGGTCCGGGACAGGGGACTACGAGCAGTACTTC | CASGLWSGTGDYEQYF
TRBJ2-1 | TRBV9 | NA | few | TGTGCCAGCAGCGTATCTAGAAACAATGAGCAGTTCTTC | CASSVSRNNEQFF
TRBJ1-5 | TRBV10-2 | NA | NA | TGCGCCAGCAGGGGGTCAGGGCCGGGTCAGCCCCAGCATTTT | CASRGSGPGQPQHF
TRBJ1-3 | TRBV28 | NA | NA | TGTGCCAGCAGTCGGGGTGACTCTGGAAACACCATATATTTT | CASSRGDSGNTIYF